The 21 T cell receptor beta chains presented below share a single source sample, sequenced in a study of T cell repertoires in cytomegalovirus infection (dated by TCRdb to about 2019). For sequencing, an Illumina HiSeq 1500 was employed. TCRdb reprocessing: public reads trimmed at Q25 with fastp, clones called with MiXCR, in-frame beta chains kept. Records with the same CDR3 protein are collapsed into one entry carrying the most frequent genes and DNA. In this sample the table shows about 260,000 distinct CDR3 sequences, roughly 15% of which occur a single time. 8.8% of the sample rests with the top ten. The sequencing sample was made of PBMCs. These receptors came from a human donor in good health (CMV status not recorded). Some clones in this sample may be carry-over from other donors' samples.

The chain has TRBV6-5 and TRBJ2-7; 9 bases line up with TRBD1. This CDR3 comprises 16 residues. The V and J ends lost 0 bases and 7 bases, in that order; junction bases with no gene match: 10. Germline V CDR1 and CDR2: MNHEY, SVGAGI. CDR3 residues: CASSYSSRDRVVEQYF. The CDR3 DNA reads as TGTGCCAGCAGTTACTCCTCGCGGGACAGGGTGGTTGAGCAGTACTTC.

The V and J genes are TRBV12-3 or TRBV12-4 and TRBJ2-2; tentative D call: TRBD2 (5 bases). The CDR3 is made up of 16 amino acids. The V end lost 7 bases, the J end lost 2 bases, and 17 bases lay between the germline ends. Written as DNA, the CDR3 is TGTGCCAGCATTTCCTCCGAGCGGCTTAACACCGGGGAGCTGTTTTTT. This sequence encodes CASISSERLNTGELFF.

This clonotype showed up just a few times. This sequence joins TRBV15 and TRBJ1-3; tentative D call: TRBD1 (5 bases). V lost 5 bases, J lost 2 bases, and 10 bases lay in between. The CDR3 is 14 residues long. From germline, CDR1 is LNHNV and CDR2 YYDKDF (reference sequence). The CDR3 protein is CATSPGGTGNTIYF. The CDR3, as DNA: TGTGCCACCAGCCCCGGGGGGACTGGAAACACCATATATTTT.

Ten or more counts support this clonotype. The genes are TRBV7-6 and TRBJ2-5, with 13 bases fitting TRBD2. The CDR3 loop spans 17 amino acids. Trimming at V came to 5 bases and at J to 4 bases, leaving 10 bases not matched to a gene. In germline, CDR1 is SGHVS, CDR2 FNYEAQ. CDR3 nucleotides: TGTGCCAGCAGCCCCACGACTAGCGGGAGGATGGGAGAGACCCAGTACTTC. It encodes CASSPTTSGRMGETQYF.

This clonotype has only a few counts. The chain couples TRBV19 to TRBJ2-3; no clear D gene. CDR1 is LNHDA and CDR2 is SQIVND in the germline V gene (reference sequence). Between the trimmed V and J ends, which lost 6 bases and 0 bases, there was a span of 10 bases. This CDR3 is 14 amino acids long. CDR3 protein: CASRTTSSTDTQYF. The CDR3 DNA sequence: TGTGCCAGTAGAACAACCTCTAGCACAGATACGCAGTATTTT.

This clonotype was seen a handful of times. This chain joins TRBV9 and TRBJ1-2, with D perhaps matching TRBD1 (5 bases). The CDR3 length is 15 residues. The germline V gene encodes CDR1 SGDLS and CDR2 YYNGEE. The V gene lost 3 bases and the J gene lost 8 bases, with 20 bases spanning the gap. CDR3 DNA sequence: TGTGCCAGCAGCGGAATGGGACTCACTTCGGGGGGCTACACCTTC. Translating gives CASSGMGLTSGGYTF.

This clonotype was picked up many times. The chain employs TRBV20-1 and TRBJ2-7, with D maybe TRBD2 (6 bases). V was pared by 4 bases and J by 5 bases, with 9 bases between. Germline V gives CDR1 DFQATT, CDR2 SNEGSKA (reference sequence). The CDR3 is made up of 11 amino acids. In DNA, the CDR3 is TGCAGTGCTATGGGCGGGAACGAGCAGTACTTC. This codes for CSAMGGNEQYF.

On this clonotype itself: This could be a read error, since a much larger clone is one nucleotide away. The chain uses TRBV7-4 and TRBJ2-7, with unresolved D. The CDR3 is 13 residues long. CDR1 is SGHVT, CDR2 SQSDAQ, per germline. The CDR3 DNA reads as TGTGTCAGCAGCCCCTCGGATGCCTACGAGCAGTACTTC. This translates into CVSSPSDAYEQYF.

A word on this clonotype: A read error may account for a junction end that differs from germline. This chain connects TRBV12-3 or TRBV12-4 to TRBJ2-7, with D perhaps matching TRBD2 (6 bases). This CDR3 contains 13 residues. CDR3 sequence (DNA): TGTACCAGCAGCCCCGGGGGACCCTACGAGCAGTACTTC. As protein: CTSSPGGPYEQYF.

The chain recombines TRBV6-2 or TRBV6-3 with TRBJ2-7, with D possibly being TRBD2 (6 bases). Germline V gene data show CDR1 as MNHEY and CDR2 as SVGEGT. The CDR3 spans 14 residues. Deletions cut 7 bases from V and 2 bases from J, with 15 bases between. The CDR3 bases are TGTGCCAGCAATACCCCGGGGGAAACCTACGAGCAGTACTTC. Translated: CASNTPGETYEQYF.

This clonotype came up a few times. V and J are TRBV10-3 and TRBJ2-7; D assignment may be TRBD1 or TRBD2 (6 bases each). CDR1 ENHRY and CDR2 SYGVKD come from the germline V gene. This CDR3 spans 12 amino acids. V dropped 3 bases and J dropped 6 bases, with 9 bases sitting between them. Written as DNA, the CDR3 is TGTGCCATCAGTGAAAGGGGGGTCGAGCAGTACTTC. It translates to CAISERGVEQYF.

This clonotype was detected only a few times. This chain links TRBV5-6 with TRBJ2-5, with 7 positions matching TRBD1. Germline V gene sequence: CDR1 SGHDT, CDR2 YYEEEE. V shed 5 bases, J shed 4 bases, and the junction held 11 bases outside the gene matches. The CDR3 has 15 amino acids. CDR3 in DNA: TGTGCCAGCAGACATGGACAGGAAAACAGAGAGACCCAGTACTTC. Protein product: CASRHGQENRETQYF.

This clonotype was detected only a few times. The V call is TRBV12-3 or TRBV12-4, the J call TRBJ1-1; the match to TRBD1 covers 9 bases. This CDR3 spans 13 amino acids. V lost 3 bases to trimming and J lost 10 bases; unmatched junction nucleotides: 6. The CDR3 DNA follows: TGTGCCAGCAGTTTGTGGGACAGGGTAGGAGCTTTCTTT. Its protein is CASSLWDRVGAFF.

CDR3 residues: CASRPGGLPDTQYF. DNA of the CDR3: TGTGCCAGCAGACCCGGGGGCCTCCCAGATACGCAGTATTTT. The chain recombines TRBV12-3 or TRBV12-4 with TRBJ2-3; D is tentatively TRBD1 or TRBD2 (6 bases each). The ends were cut back, 6 bases at V and 4 bases at J, with 14 bases in the middle. CDR3 length: 14 residues.

In this sample, this clonotype turned up many times. The CDR3 sequence: CASSLDGSPNTGELFF. As DNA, the CDR3 is TGTGCCAGCAGCTTAGATGGCAGTCCGAACACCGGGGAGCTGTTTTTT. The V and J genes are TRBV11-3 and TRBJ2-2; D is uncertain. Germline V gene data show CDR1 as SGHNT and CDR2 as YENEEA. This CDR3 comprises 16 residues. V dropped 0 bases and J dropped 0 bases, with 8 bases sitting between them.

The table lists this clonotype with many counts. This chain joins TRBV7-9 and TRBJ1-4; 10 positions match TRBD1. Germline V lookup: CDR1 SEHNR, CDR2 FQNEAQ (reference sequence). With V trimmed by 2 bases and J by 4 bases, 10 bases remained unmatched. The CDR3 is made up of 18 amino acids. The CDR3 here is CASSLLPTGGGGNEKLFF. The CDR3 DNA reads TGTGCCAGCAGCTTACTTCCGACAGGGGGCGGTGGTAATGAAAAACTGTTTTTT.

This clonotype was seen once. The chain has TRBV10-3 and TRBJ2-4; 10 bases fit TRBD2. There are 18 residues in the CDR3. From germline, CDR1 is ENHRY and CDR2 SYGVKD. Trimming at V came to 0 bases and at J to 2 bases, leaving 7 bases not matched to a gene. CDR3 region: CAISESAPAGGPKNIQYF. The CDR3, as DNA: TGTGCCATCAGTGAGTCGGCCCCAGCGGGGGGGCCCAAAAACATTCAGTACTTC.

This clonotype was seen ten or more times. The V gene is TRBV7-6, the J gene TRBJ1-3; TRBD1 matches 8 bases. Germline-derived CDR1 and CDR2 are SGHVS and FNYEAQ. The ends lost 1 base at V and 4 bases at J; junction bases unmatched: 9. The CDR3 has 17 amino acids. CDR3 in amino acids: CASSLEAGGAFGNTIYF. Here the CDR3 DNA reads TGTGCCAGCAGCTTAGAGGCAGGGGGCGCGTTCGGAAACACCATATATTTT.

The chain is built from TRBV20-1 and TRBJ2-1, with TRBD2 matching 9 bases. CDR1 and CDR2 from the germline V gene are DFQATT and SNEGSKA (reference sequence). After removal of 0 bases from V and 2 bases from J, the junction contained 2 bases not matched to a gene. This CDR3 has 15 amino acids. CDR3 sequence reads: CSARDGGRAYNEQFF. The DNA for the CDR3 is TGCAGTGCTAGAGATGGCGGGAGGGCCTACAATGAGCAGTTCTTC.

This clonotype was seen many times. This chain links TRBV7-3 with TRBJ1-1; a weak D match, TRBD1 (5 bases). V dropped 4 bases and J dropped 3 bases, with 15 bases sitting between them. The length of the CDR3 is 15 residues. CDR1 SGHTA and CDR2 FQGTGA come from the germline V gene. The CDR3 spells CASSSRGLTDTEAFF. The CDR3 DNA is TGTGCCAGCAGCTCAAGGGGTCTGACGGACACTGAAGCTTTCTTT.

The chain joins TRBV5-4 to TRBJ2-5; D possibly matches TRBD1 or TRBD2 (5 bases each). Trimming removed 6 bases from V and 5 bases from J, with 14 bases in between. Germline V CDR1 and CDR2: SGHNT, YYREEE (reference sequence). The length of the CDR3 is 13 residues. CDR3 in DNA: TGTGCCAGCACCCAGGGCAGGGAGGAGACCCAGTACTTC. Translating gives CASTQGREETQYF.